These T cell receptor beta chains were read from a single sample in a study of blood T cells in healthy people across ages. MiXCR, run by TCRdb on the 5' RACE reads, gives a single entry per CDR3 protein. The sample has about 1.5 million distinct CDR3 sequences, roughly two fifths seen once. Sequencing was carried out using blood. The source is a woman between 18 and 30 years old in good health. Both conserved end residues are trimmed from each CDR3. The order of the fields is V gene, D gene, J gene, CDR3 protein. D genes are given only for firm matches.

TRBV4-1	TRBD1	TRBJ2-7	ASSYTDRDAYEQY
TRBV7-2	TRBD1	TRBJ2-6	ASSLAGRGLSGANVLT
TRBV28	TRBD1	TRBJ2-5	ASSTPTGNTKTQY
TRBV7-2	TRBD2	TRBJ2-5	ASSLRTRAQNEQY
TRBV27	TRBD2	TRBJ2-1	ASRRPGLAGSTSYNEQF
TRBV9	TRBD2	TRBJ2-3	ASSVVSGSDTQY
TRBV7-7	NA	TRBJ2-3	ASSLDGGAADTQY
TRBV14	NA	TRBJ2-5	ASSQDLGPQHEQY
TRBV3-1	NA	TRBJ2-5	ASSPSIREETQY
TRBV20-1	TRBD2	TRBJ2-6	SAPLAGVGANVLT
TRBV10-3	NA	TRBJ1-5	AISELAGGNQPQH
TRBV7-2	NA	TRBJ2-2	ASSLHSGPLTGELF
TRBV15	TRBD1	TRBJ1-1	ATSRPKQAGQGPLHTEAF
TRBV5-1	NA	TRBJ2-5	ASSLGGGPQETQY
TRBV27	NA	TRBJ2-7	ASSLLGGEAYEQY
TRBV7-9	NA	TRBJ2-7	ASSTTGNERDEQY
TRBV2	TRBD2	TRBJ2-5	ASSGGTSGQETQY
TRBV27	TRBD1	TRBJ2-1	ASSTGGWETQF
TRBV21-1	NA	TRBJ2-5	ASYTRLQETQY
TRBV7-3	NA	TRBJ2-5	ASSLSTYNEQY
TRBV20-1	TRBD2	TRBJ2-1	SAKDPKLAGVYNEQF
TRBV7-8	NA	TRBJ2-1	ASSLASRVNEQF
TRBV7-8	TRBD2	TRBJ2-2	ASTVLPLAGLSTGELF
TRBV10-3	NA	TRBJ2-1	AMSTRGSYNEQF
TRBV7-9	NA	TRBJ2-4	ASSLGTQRDIQY
TRBV20-1	TRBD2	TRBJ2-1	SARLAGSSYNEQF
TRBV6-5	NA	TRBJ2-3	ASSVNGNTQY
TRBV27	NA	TRBJ1-1	ASSLLGEYTEAF
TRBV6-1	TRBD2	TRBJ2-3	ASSEPTSGFYTDTQY
TRBV7-2	NA	TRBJ2-3	ASSLVVATDTQY
TRBV11-2	TRBD1	TRBJ1-2	ASSLDLGTAYGYT
TRBV20-1	NA	TRBJ1-3	SAGLGGTGNTIY
TRBV7-2	NA	TRBJ1-4	ASSLAPPPEGEKLF
TRBV29-1	NA	NA	SVEDRDDEQY
TRBV7-2	TRBD2	TRBJ2-1	ASSLGLAGGLLGEQF
TRBV6-5	NA	TRBJ1-6	ASSGLGLGSPLH
TRBV29-1	NA	TRBJ2-5	SVVQVKETQY
TRBV7-9	NA	TRBJ2-1	ASTRTANNEQF
TRBV20-1	NA	TRBJ1-2	SAKIWVSYGYT
TRBV29-1	NA	TRBJ1-1	SVAGSLNTEAF
TRBV29-1	NA	TRBJ1-3	SVESGRYSGNTIY
TRBV7-9	NA	TRBJ2-2	ASSNRDSQPNTGELF
TRBV7-6	NA	TRBJ1-2	ASSPSTGRGYT
TRBV4-1	NA	TRBJ1-2	ASSKSGTENYGYT
TRBV6-2/TRBV6-3	NA	TRBJ2-1	ASSYAWRDEQF
TRBV28	NA	TRBJ1-6	ASRDQDNSPLH
TRBV11-2	NA	TRBJ1-5	ASSLGREVPQH
TRBV7-2	NA	TRBJ1-4	ASSPPRQNEKLF
TRBV10-3	TRBD1	TRBJ1-6	AISVSGQTNSPLH
TRBV5-5	NA	TRBJ2-7	ASSHTRGGKEQY
TRBV20-1	NA	TRBJ2-1	SAPVRGAANEQF
TRBV5-1	TRBD2	TRBJ2-2	ASSLEGLVTGELF
TRBV6-2/TRBV6-3	NA	TRBJ1-2	ASSSGTFSGYT
TRBV6-2/TRBV6-3	TRBD2	TRBJ2-4	ASSARGIGYNEQY
TRBV29-1	NA	TRBJ1-2	SVPWTVSTNYGYT
TRBV7-9	NA	TRBJ2-7	ASSFGSGSDEQY
TRBV6-2/TRBV6-3	NA	TRBJ2-1	ASKLRQGRWNEQF
TRBV6-2/TRBV6-3	TRBD2	TRBJ2-1	ASLVAGETEQF
TRBV3-1	NA	TRBJ2-4	ASSQEGTENIQY